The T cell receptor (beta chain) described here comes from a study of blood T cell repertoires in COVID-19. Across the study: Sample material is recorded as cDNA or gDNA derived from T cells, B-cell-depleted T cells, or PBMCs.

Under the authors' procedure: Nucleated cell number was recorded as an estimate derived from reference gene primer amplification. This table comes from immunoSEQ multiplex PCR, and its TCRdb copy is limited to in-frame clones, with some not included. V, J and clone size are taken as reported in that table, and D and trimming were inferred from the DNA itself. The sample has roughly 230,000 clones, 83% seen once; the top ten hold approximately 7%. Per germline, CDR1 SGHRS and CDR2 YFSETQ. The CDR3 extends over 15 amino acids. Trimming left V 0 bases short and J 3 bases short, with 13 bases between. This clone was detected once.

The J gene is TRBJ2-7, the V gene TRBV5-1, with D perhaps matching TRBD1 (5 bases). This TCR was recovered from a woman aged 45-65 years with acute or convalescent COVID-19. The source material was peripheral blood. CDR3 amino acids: CASSLAVGAIYEQYF. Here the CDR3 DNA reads TGCGCCAGCAGCTTGGCGGTAGGGGCGATCTACGAGCAGTACTTC.